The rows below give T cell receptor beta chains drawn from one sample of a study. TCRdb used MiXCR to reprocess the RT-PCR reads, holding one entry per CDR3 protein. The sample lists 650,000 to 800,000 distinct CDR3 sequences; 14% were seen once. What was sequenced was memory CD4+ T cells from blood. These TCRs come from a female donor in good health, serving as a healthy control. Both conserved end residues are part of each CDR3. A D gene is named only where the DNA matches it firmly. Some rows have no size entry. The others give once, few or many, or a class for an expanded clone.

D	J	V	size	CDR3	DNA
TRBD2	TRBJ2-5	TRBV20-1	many	CSARGLAGPQETQYF	TGCAGTGCCCGCGGACTAGCGGGACCCCAAGAGACCCAGTACTTC
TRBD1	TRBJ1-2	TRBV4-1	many	CASSQDPGQGFGYTF	TGCGCCAGCAGCCAAGACCCCGGACAGGGATTTGGCTACACCTTC
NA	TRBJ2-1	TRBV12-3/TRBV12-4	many	CASRKDYTYNEQFF	TGTGCCAGCAGGAAGGACTACACCTACAATGAGCAGTTCTTC
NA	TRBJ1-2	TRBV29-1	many	CSVGNWDGRRNYGYTF	TGCAGCGTTGGGAATTGGGACGGCCGACGTAACTATGGCTACACCTTC
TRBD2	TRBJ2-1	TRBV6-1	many	CASSASLAGEEQFF	TGTGCCAGCAGTGCAAGTTTAGCGGGAGAGGAGCAGTTCTTC
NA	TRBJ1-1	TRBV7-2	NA	CASTPTDLNTEAFF	TGTGCCAGCACCCCGACAGACCTGAACACTGAAGCTTTCTTT
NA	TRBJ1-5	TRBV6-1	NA	CASSENPNQPQHF	TGTGCCAGCAGTGAGAATCCAAATCAGCCCCAGCATTTT
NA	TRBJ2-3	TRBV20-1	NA	CSAQADLSTDTQYF	TGCAGTGCCCAAGCGGATTTAAGCACAGATACGCAGTATTTT
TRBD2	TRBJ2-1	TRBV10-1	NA	CASSAPSGLAGGSYNEQFF	TGCGCCAGCAGTGCCCCTTCGGGACTAGCGGGTGGCTCCTACAATGAGCAGTTCTTC
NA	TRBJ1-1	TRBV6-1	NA	CASRVQGYTEAFF	TGTGCCAGCAGAGTCCAGGGGTACACTGAAGCTTTCTTT
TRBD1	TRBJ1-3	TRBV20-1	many	CSASRNRGLGNTIYF	TGCAGTGCTAGTCGGAACAGGGGGCTCGGAAACACCATATATTTT
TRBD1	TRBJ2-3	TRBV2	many	CASSEDLPQGAGDTQYF	TGTGCCAGCAGTGAAGACCTTCCTCAGGGGGCAGGAGATACGCAGTATTTT
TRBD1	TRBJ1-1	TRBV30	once	CASSQETRGRWTEAFF	TGTGCCAGCAGCCAAGAAACGAGGGGGCGATGGACTGAAGCTTTCTTT
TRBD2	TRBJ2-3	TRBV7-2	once	CASSLGVGGGVQDTQYF	TGTGCCAGCAGCTTAGGAGTGGGCGGGGGGGTACAAGATACGCAGTATTTT
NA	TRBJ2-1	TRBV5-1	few	CASSLPGAFDEQFF	TGCGCCAGCAGCTTGCCGGGAGCATTCGATGAGCAGTTCTTC
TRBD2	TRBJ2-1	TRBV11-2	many	CASSSRLGLAVGGTNEQFF	TGTGCCAGCAGCTCCCGACTCGGGCTAGCGGTGGGGGGTACAAATGAGCAGTTCTTC
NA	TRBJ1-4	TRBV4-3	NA	CATSPVPGFEKLFF	TGCGCCACTTCACCTGTACCCGGTTTTGAAAAACTGTTTTTT
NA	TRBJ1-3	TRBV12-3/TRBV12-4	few	CASSLRTIYF	TGTGCCAGCAGCCTTCGGACCATATATTTT
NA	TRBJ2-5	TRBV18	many	CASSDRRIQETQYF	TGTGCCAGCTCCGACAGGCGGATACAAGAGACCCAGTACTTC
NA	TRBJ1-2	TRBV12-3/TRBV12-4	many	CASSLAPSSQGYTF	TGTGCCAGCAGTTTAGCGCCGTCCTCCCAGGGCTACACCTTC
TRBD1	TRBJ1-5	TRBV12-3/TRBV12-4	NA	CASSRGQGYNQPQHF	TGTGCCAGCAGCCGAGGACAGGGGTACAATCAGCCCCAGCATTTT
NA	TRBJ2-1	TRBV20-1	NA	CSVSRSIYNEQFF	TGCAGTGTATCGCGATCGATCTACAATGAGCAGTTCTTC
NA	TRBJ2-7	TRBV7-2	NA	CASSLGGGVQYF	TGTGCCAGCAGCTTAGGAGGGGGGGTTCAATACTTC
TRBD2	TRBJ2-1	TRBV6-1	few	CASSDPQREGSQEQFF	TGTGCCAGCAGTGACCCTCAGCGGGAGGGCTCCCAGGAGCAGTTCTTC
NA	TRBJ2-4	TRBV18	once	CASSPPSAAKNIQYF	TGTGCCAGCTCACCACCTAGCGCAGCCAAAAACATTCAGTACTTC
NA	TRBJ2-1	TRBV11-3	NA	CASSPRWENEQFF	TGTGCCAGCAGCCCCCGTTGGGAGAATGAGCAGTTCTTC
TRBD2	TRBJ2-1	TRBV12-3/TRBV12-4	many	CASSLTSGNYNEQFF	TGTGCCAGCAGTTTGACTAGCGGGAACTACAATGAGCAGTTCTTC
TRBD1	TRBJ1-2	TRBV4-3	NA	CASSQEGTGDYGYTF	TGCGCCAGCAGCCAAGAGGGGACAGGGGACTATGGCTACACCTTC
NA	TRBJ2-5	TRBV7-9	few	CASSSYLTPVETQYF	TGTGCCAGCAGCTCTTACTTAACTCCAGTCGAGACCCAGTACTTC
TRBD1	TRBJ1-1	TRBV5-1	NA	CASSREGQGSTEAFF	TGCGCCAGCAGCCGGGAGGGACAGGGCTCCACTGAAGCTTTCTTT
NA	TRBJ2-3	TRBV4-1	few	CASSNSGPDTQYF	TGCGCCAGCAGTAACAGTGGACCAGATACGCAGTATTTT
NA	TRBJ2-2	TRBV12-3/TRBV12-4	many	CASPRGPANTGELFF	TGTGCCAGCCCTAGGGGCCCCGCGAACACCGGGGAGCTGTTTTTT
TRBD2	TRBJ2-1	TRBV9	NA	CASKKGREQRNEQFF	TGTGCCAGCAAAAAGGGGCGGGAGCAAAGGAATGAGCAGTTCTTC
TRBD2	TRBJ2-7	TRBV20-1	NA	CSATQRLAGPYEQYF	TGCAGTGCTACTCAACGACTAGCGGGACCCTACGAGCAGTACTTC
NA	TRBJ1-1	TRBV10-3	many	CAISGDRTEAFF	TGTGCCATCAGTGGGGACCGCACTGAAGCTTTCTTT
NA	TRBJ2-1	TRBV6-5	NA	CASSYSTGARYNEQFF	TGTGCCAGCAGTTACTCCACGGGGGCCAGGTACAATGAGCAGTTCTTC
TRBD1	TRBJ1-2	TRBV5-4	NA	CASSPGGTAINYGYTF	TGTGCCAGCAGCCCTGGCGGGACAGCGATTAACTATGGCTACACCTTC
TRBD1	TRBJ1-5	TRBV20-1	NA	CSAGRTGDQPQHF	TGCAGTGCTGGCCGGACAGGGGATCAGCCCCAGCATTTT
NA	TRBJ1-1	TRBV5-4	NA	CASSLLVEMNTEAFF	TGTGCCAGCAGCCTCCTTGTGGAGATGAACACTGAAGCTTTCTTT
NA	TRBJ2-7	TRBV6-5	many	CASSYSEAGSYEQYF	TGTGCCAGCAGTTACTCCGAAGCAGGCTCCTACGAGCAGTACTTC
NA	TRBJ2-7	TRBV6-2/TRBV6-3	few	CASSYALLTSYEQYF	TGTGCCAGCAGTTACGCGCTTCTCACCTCCTACGAGCAGTACTTC
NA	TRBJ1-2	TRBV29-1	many	CSVGEEGGIYGYTF	TGCAGCGTTGGGGAGGAGGGAGGTATCTATGGCTACACCTTC
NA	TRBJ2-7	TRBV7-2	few	CASGLLGGGYEQYF	TGTGCCAGCGGCTTGTTAGGGGGAGGCTACGAGCAGTACTTC
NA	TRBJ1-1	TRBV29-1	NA	CSVEARESTEAFF	TGCAGCGTTGAAGCGCGGGAGAGCACTGAAGCTTTCTTT
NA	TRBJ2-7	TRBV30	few	CAWSGFSYEQYF	TGTGCCTGGAGTGGCTTTTCCTACGAGCAGTACTTC
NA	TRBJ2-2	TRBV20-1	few	CSARDGRIGNTGELFF	TGCAGTGCTAGAGATGGGCGCATCGGAAACACCGGGGAGCTGTTTTTT
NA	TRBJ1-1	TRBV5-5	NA	CASSLAEYSELITEAFF	TGTGCCAGCAGCTTGGCCGAATATAGCGAACTGATCACTGAAGCTTTCTTT
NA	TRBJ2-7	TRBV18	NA	CASSPGRKYEQYF	TGTGCCAGCTCACCAGGACGGAAATACGAGCAGTACTTC
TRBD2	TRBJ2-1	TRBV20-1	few	CSARGAGGESYNEQFF	TGCAGTGCTAGGGGAGCGGGGGGGGAATCCTACAATGAGCAGTTCTTC
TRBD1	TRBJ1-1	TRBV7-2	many	CASSRQGPNTEAFF	TGTGCCAGCAGCCGACAGGGGCCTAACACTGAAGCTTTCTTT